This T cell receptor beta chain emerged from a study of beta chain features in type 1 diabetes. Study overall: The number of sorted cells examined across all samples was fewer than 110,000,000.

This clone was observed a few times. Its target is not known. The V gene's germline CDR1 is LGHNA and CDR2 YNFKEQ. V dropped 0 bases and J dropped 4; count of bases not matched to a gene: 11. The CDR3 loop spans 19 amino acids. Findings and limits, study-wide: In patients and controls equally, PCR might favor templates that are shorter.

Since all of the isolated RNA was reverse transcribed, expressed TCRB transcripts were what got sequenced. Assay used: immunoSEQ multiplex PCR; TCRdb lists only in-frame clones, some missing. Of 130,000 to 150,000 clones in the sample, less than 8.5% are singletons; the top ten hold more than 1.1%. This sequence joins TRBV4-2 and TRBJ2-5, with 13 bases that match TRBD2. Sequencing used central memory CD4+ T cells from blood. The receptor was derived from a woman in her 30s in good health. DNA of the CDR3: TGTGCCAGCAGCCAAGAGCGGACTAGCGGGAGCCCGCATCGAGAGACCCAGTACTTC. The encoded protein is CASSQERTSGSPHRETQYF.